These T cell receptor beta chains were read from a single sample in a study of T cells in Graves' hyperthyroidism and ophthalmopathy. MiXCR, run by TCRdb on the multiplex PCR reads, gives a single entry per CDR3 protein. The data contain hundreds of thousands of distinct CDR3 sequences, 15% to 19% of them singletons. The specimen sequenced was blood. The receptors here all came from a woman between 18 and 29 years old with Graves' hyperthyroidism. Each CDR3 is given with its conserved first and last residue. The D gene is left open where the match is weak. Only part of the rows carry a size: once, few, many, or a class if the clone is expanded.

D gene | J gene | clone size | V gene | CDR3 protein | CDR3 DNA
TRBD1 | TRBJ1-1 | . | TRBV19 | CASDRQGYRAEAFF | TGTGCCAGCGATAGACAGGGTTATAGAGCTGAAGCTTTCTTT
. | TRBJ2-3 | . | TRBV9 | CASSGTRGEISTDTQYF | TGTGCCAGCAGCGGGACCAGGGGCGAAATTAGCACAGATACGCAGTATTTT
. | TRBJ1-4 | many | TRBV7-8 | CASSLTPWGEKLFF | TGTGCCAGCAGCTTAACCCCGTGGGGTGAAAAACTGTTTTTT
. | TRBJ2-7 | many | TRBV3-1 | CASSQQGYSPGEQYF | TGTGCCAGCAGCCAACAGGGGTACTCGCCCGGGGAGCAGTACTTC
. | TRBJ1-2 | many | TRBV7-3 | CASSLNEGPSGIYGYTF | TGTGCCAGCAGCTTAAATGAGGGGCCAAGCGGGATTTATGGCTACACCTTC
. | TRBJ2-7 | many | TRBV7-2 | CASSLVADSSYEQYF | TGTGCCAGCAGCTTAGTAGCGGACAGCTCCTACGAGCAGTACTTC
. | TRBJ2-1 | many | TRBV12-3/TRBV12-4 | CASSHRVSYNEQFF | TGTGCCAGCAGCCACCGAGTTTCCTACAATGAGCAGTTCTTC
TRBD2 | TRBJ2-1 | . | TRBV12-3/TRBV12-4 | CASSLVGGGANEQFF | TGTGCCAGCAGTTTAGTCGGCGGGGGTGCCAATGAGCAGTTCTTC
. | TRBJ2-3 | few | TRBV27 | CASTAKWDTQYF | TGTGCCAGCACCGCTAAATGGGATACGCAGTATTTT
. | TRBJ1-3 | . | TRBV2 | CASSPGHASGNTIYF | TGTGCCAGCAGTCCGGGACACGCCTCTGGAAACACCATATATTTT
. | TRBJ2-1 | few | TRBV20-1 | CSASRESSYNEQFF | TGCAGTGCTAGCCGGGAAAGCTCCTACAATGAGCAGTTCTTC
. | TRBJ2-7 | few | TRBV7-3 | CASSLHKFGEQYF | TGTGCCAGCAGCTTACATAAATTCGGCGAGCAGTACTTC
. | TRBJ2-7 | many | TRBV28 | CASRRQRASYEQYF | TGTGCCAGCAGGCGACAGAGGGCGTCCTACGAGCAGTACTTC
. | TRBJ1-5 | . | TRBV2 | CASKLTGDSNQPQHF | TGTGCCAGCAAATTGACAGGAGATAGCAATCAGCCCCAGCATTTT
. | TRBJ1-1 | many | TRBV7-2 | CASSLARGARTEAFF | TGTGCCAGCAGCTTAGCGCGGGGGGCGAGGACTGAAGCTTTCTTT
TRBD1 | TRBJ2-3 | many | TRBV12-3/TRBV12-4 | CASSLGDRRTDTQYF | TGTGCCAGCAGTTTAGGGGACAGAAGGACAGATACGCAGTATTTT
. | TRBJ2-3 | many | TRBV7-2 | CASSLGRGSDTQYF | TGTGCCAGCAGCTTAGGGCGGGGCTCAGATACGCAGTATTTT
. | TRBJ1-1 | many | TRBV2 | CASSEAPIGRGYTEAFF | TGTGCCAGCAGTGAAGCGCCGATAGGTCGCGGATACACTGAAGCTTTCTTT
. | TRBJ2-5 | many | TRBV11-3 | CASSPGQSPITGQETQYF | TGTGCCAGCAGCCCTGGACAGTCTCCTATCACGGGTCAAGAGACCCAGTACTTC
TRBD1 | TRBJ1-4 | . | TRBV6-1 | CASSSPNGQGRWGNEKLFF | TGTGCCAGCAGTTCCCCGAACGGACAGGGACGGTGGGGTAATGAAAAACTGTTTTTT
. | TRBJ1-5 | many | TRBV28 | CASSPNQGVVGNQPQHF | TGTGCCAGCAGTCCCAATCAGGGTGTTGTTGGCAATCAGCCCCAGCATTTT
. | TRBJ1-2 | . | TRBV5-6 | CASSLVGPDRYYGYTF | TGTGCCAGCAGCTTGGTTGGACCGGACCGATACTATGGCTACACCTTC
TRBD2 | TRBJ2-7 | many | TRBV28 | CASSLPGTSRTYEQYF | TGTGCCAGCAGCCTTCCAGGGACTAGCAGAACCTACGAGCAGTACTTC
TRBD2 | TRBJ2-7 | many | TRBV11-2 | CASRFGTSGDEQYF | TGTGCCAGCAGATTCGGGACTAGCGGGGACGAGCAGTACTTC
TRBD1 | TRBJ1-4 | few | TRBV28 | CASSPNRGKLFF | TGTGCCAGCAGCCCTAACAGGGGGAAACTGTTTTTT
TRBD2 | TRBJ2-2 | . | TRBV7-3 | CASSPWTSGTSTTGELFF | TGTGCCAGCAGCCCATGGACTAGCGGGACTTCGACGACCGGGGAGCTGTTTTTT